The rows below give T cell receptor beta chains drawn from one sample of a study of T-cell memory formation after mild COVID-19. TCRdb re-called the 5' RACE reads with MiXCR, one entry per CDR3 protein. The sample has approximately 340,000 distinct CDR3 sequences, 10% to 15% seen once. Sequencing was carried out using PBMCs or a T cell subset sorted from them (not recorded which). These receptors originate from a man aged 18 to 30 who had mild COVID-19 (a few samples of this study predate the infection). Cell type and time point are not known. CDR3s include the opening cysteine and the closing phenylalanine or tryptophan. The order of the fields is V gene, J gene, D gene, clone size, CDR3 DNA, CDR3 protein. The D gene is left open where the match is weak. The listing skips clone size in some rows; elsewhere it reads once, few, many or a size class.

V gene: TRBV9; J gene: TRBJ2-3; D gene: NA; clone size: many; CDR3 DNA: TGTGCCAGCAGCCCCCGGGGTGGAGATACGCAGTATTTT; CDR3 protein: CASSPRGGDTQYF
V gene: TRBV15; J gene: TRBJ2-3; D gene: TRBD2; clone size: few; CDR3 DNA: TGTGCCACCAGCAGAATAGCGGGGGGGCCCACAGATACGCAGTATTTT; CDR3 protein: CATSRIAGGPTDTQYF
V gene: TRBV5-1; J gene: TRBJ2-3; D gene: TRBD2; clone size: few; CDR3 DNA: TGCGCCAGCAGCTTGGGAGGGACTAGCAGAGGGGGCGATACGCAGTATTTT; CDR3 protein: CASSLGGTSRGGDTQYF
V gene: TRBV6-5; J gene: TRBJ1-1; D gene: NA; clone size: few; CDR3 DNA: TGTGCCAGCAGTTTAAACTGGAGGACTGAAGCTTTCTTT; CDR3 protein: CASSLNWRTEAFF
V gene: TRBV5-1; J gene: TRBJ2-2; D gene: NA; clone size: NA; CDR3 DNA: TGCGCCAGCAGCCGAACAGGGTCCGGGGAGCTGTTTTTT; CDR3 protein: CASSRTGSGELFF
V gene: TRBV12-3/TRBV12-4; J gene: TRBJ2-7; D gene: NA; clone size: NA; CDR3 DNA: TGTGCCAGCAGGCTAACAGGGTTTGCCGAGCAGTACTTC; CDR3 protein: CASRLTGFAEQYF
V gene: TRBV18; J gene: TRBJ1-1; D gene: NA; clone size: few; CDR3 DNA: TGTGCCAGCTCACGGGGGGTCAGGGAAGAGTTAAACACTGAAGCTTTCTTT; CDR3 protein: CASSRGVREELNTEAFF
V gene: TRBV5-1; J gene: TRBJ2-4; D gene: NA; clone size: few; CDR3 DNA: TGCGCCAGCAGCCCGGGGGACCGGGAAGAGTTAGCCAAAAACATTCAGTACTTC; CDR3 protein: CASSPGDREELAKNIQYF
V gene: TRBV7-9; J gene: TRBJ2-1; D gene: NA; clone size: few; CDR3 DNA: TGTGCCAGCAGCTTTGACGCCAACAATGAGCAGTTCTTC; CDR3 protein: CASSFDANNEQFF
V gene: TRBV4-3; J gene: TRBJ2-3; D gene: TRBD2; clone size: NA; CDR3 DNA: TGCGCCAGCAGCCAAGTGGTAGCGGGGAGCACAGATACGCAGTATTTT; CDR3 protein: CASSQVVAGSTDTQYF